This T cell receptor (beta chain) was retrieved from a study of T cell responses to AZD1222 COVID-19 vaccine. Across the whole study: Pooling of second doses given at about 4 or about 12 weeks was done.

To note about this clone: Its specificity is unknown.

Assay used: immunoSEQ multiplex PCR; TCRdb lists only in-frame clones, some missing. The sample holds roughly 120,000 clones, 70% to 90% seen once. In germline, CDR1 is SGDLS, CDR2 YYNGEE. CDR3 size: 13 residues. V gave up 0 bases and J gave up 7 bases, with 10 bases separating them. Study-wide results and caveats: Breadth and depth of Spike-specific TCRs rose after two AZD1222 doses. Donors skewed white British and female; clonal diversity was possibly underestimated.

The sequence came from an adult in good health. This chain uses TRBV9 with TRBJ1-2, with D tentatively TRBD1 (5 bases). Material: peripheral blood, obtained on day 0 of AZD1222 vaccination. CDR3 nucleotide sequence: TGTGCCAGCAGCGTAGTCGCAGGGACTGGCTACACCTTC. Translation: CASSVVAGTGYTF.